This TCR beta chain emerged from a study of PD-1 blockade in mismatch repair-deficient tumors. Germline CDR1 is SGHDN and CDR2 is FVKESK. CDR3 length: 15 amino acids. Between the trimmed V and J ends, which lost 4 bases and 4 bases, there was a span of 16 bases. Libraries were prepared by immunoSEQ multiplex PCR; TCRdb keeps only in-frame clonotypes and omits some of them. The repertoire holds about 19,000 clones, with approximately 80% as singletons. This TCR derives from an adult with mismatch repair-deficient cancer. The sample in question was PBMCs, obtained 52 weeks after starting pembrolizumab. This sequence joins TRBV14 and TRBJ1-1; D is possibly TRBD1 (6 bases). This CDR3 reads CASSLIRGRVTEAFF. Here the CDR3 DNA reads TGTGCCAGCAGCCTGATTAGGGGGAGGGTCACTGAAGCTTTCTTT.